A selection of T cell receptor beta chains follows, all from one sample in a study of T cells in Graves' hyperthyroidism and ophthalmopathy. Each CDR3 protein gets one entry after TCRdb re-called the multiplex PCR reads with MiXCR. The sample holds about 210,000 distinct CDR3 sequences, about 16% seen once. Sequences were obtained from blood. Receptors were obtained from a man aged 35 to 55 with Graves' hyperthyroidism. The CDR3 runs from the conserved cysteine through the conserved F or W. A D gene is named only where the DNA matches it firmly. Only some rows state a clone size, as once, few, many or a class for expanded clones.

J | size | V | length | D | CDR3 | DNA
TRBJ2-5 | many | TRBV2 | 13 | TRBD1 | CASLRGSEETQYF | TGTGCCAGCCTCAGGGGGTCCGAGGAGACCCAGTACTTC
TRBJ2-3 | many | TRBV7-2 | 13 | . | CASSRFVGDTQYF | TGTGCCAGCAGCCGTTTTGTGGGCGATACGCAGTATTTT
TRBJ2-5 | many | TRBV20-1 | 12 | . | CSAKGIAETQYF | TGCAGTGCTAAAGGGATCGCAGAGACCCAGTACTTC
TRBJ2-3 | many | TRBV7-2 | 15 | . | CASSLVFQSVDTQYF | TGTGCCAGCAGCTTAGTCTTTCAGTCGGTGGATACGCAGTATTTT
TRBJ1-2 | few | TRBV20-1 | 14 | . | CSASGGTTDYGYTF | TGCAGTGCTAGCGGGGGGACGACCGACTATGGCTACACCTTC
TRBJ1-5 | . | TRBV18 | 16 | . | CASSPRGQRGAQPQHF | TGTGCCAGCTCACCACGGGGTCAGAGGGGGGCTCAGCCCCAGCATTTT
TRBJ2-3 | . | TRBV4-2 | 14 | TRBD1 | CASSQADRASTQYF | TGTGCCAGCAGCCAAGCCGACAGGGCTAGTACGCAGTATTTT
TRBJ2-4 | many | TRBV3-1 | 19 | TRBD1 | CASSPRRDRGTLAKNIQYF | TGTGCCAGCAGCCCACGGCGGGACAGGGGGACCTTAGCCAAAAACATTCAGTACTTC
TRBJ2-5 | many | TRBV7-2 | 14 | . | CASGLESYQETQYF | TGTGCCAGCGGCTTAGAATCGTACCAAGAGACCCAGTACTTC
TRBJ2-1 | many | TRBV11-1 | 15 | . | CASSLGGLGYNEQFF | TGTGCCAGCAGCTTAGGGGGGCTAGGATACAATGAGCAGTTCTTC
TRBJ2-3 | few | TRBV6-1 | 14 | TRBD1 | CASSEQGAQDTQYF | TGTGCCAGCAGTGAACAGGGGGCCCAAGATACGCAGTATTTT
TRBJ1-4 | . | TRBV3-1 | 15 | TRBD1 | CASSRPGTGSWKLFF | TGTGCCAGCAGCCGACCCGGGACAGGGTCTTGGAAACTGTTTTTT
TRBJ1-6 | many | TRBV20-1 | 14 | . | CSASPASEHSPLHF | TGCAGTGCTAGTCCAGCCTCTGAGCATTCACCCCTCCACTTT
TRBJ2-1 | many | TRBV20-1 | 13 | . | CSAPSGAYNEQLF | TGCAGTGCCCCAAGCGGAGCCTACAATGAGCAGCTCTTC
TRBJ1-1 | many | TRBV5-6 | 16 | . | CASSLGYTLRNTEAFF | TGTGCCAGCAGCTTGGGATACACCTTAAGAAACACTGAAGCTTTCTTT
TRBJ2-2 | . | TRBV4-2 | 16 | TRBD2 | CASSQLAGGHTGELFF | TGTGCCAGCAGCCAACTAGCGGGGGGCCACACCGGGGAGCTGTTTTTT
TRBJ2-5 | . | TRBV7-2 | 13 | . | CASLRVRGETQYF | TGTGCCAGCCTCAGGGTTAGGGGAGAGACCCAGTACTTC
TRBJ1-5 | many | TRBV10-3 | 14 | TRBD1 | CAISWTGKDQPQHF | TGTGCCATCAGCTGGACAGGGAAGGATCAGCCCCAGCATTTT
TRBJ2-7 | many | TRBV3-1 | 14 | TRBD2 | CASSPSGGTYEQYF | TGTGCCAGCAGTCCTAGCGGGGGGACCTACGAGCAGTACTTC
TRBJ1-5 | many | TRBV7-2 | 15 | . | CASSLAGISNQPQHF | TGTGCCAGCAGTTTGGCGGGGATTAGCAATCAGCCCCAGCATTTT
TRBJ2-5 | many | TRBV2 | 17 | TRBD2 | CASTVGLAGSYQETQYF | TGTGCCAGCACCGTGGGACTAGCGGGGAGCTACCAAGAGACCCAGTACTTC
TRBJ1-4 | many | TRBV7-2 | 14 | . | CASSPDRDNEKLFF | TGTGCCAGCAGCCCCGACAGAGATAATGAAAAACTGTTTTTT
TRBJ2-5 | many | TRBV5-1 | 15 | . | CASSLDGRARETQYF | TGCGCCAGCAGCTTGGACGGCAGGGCTAGGGAGACCCAGTACTTC
TRBJ2-7 | many | TRBV28 | 14 | . | CASRQMVGLAEQYF | TGTGCCAGCAGGCAAATGGTAGGGTTAGCCGAGCAGTACTTC
TRBJ2-5 | many | TRBV5-1 | 14 | TRBD2 | CASSLSAGQETQYF | TGCGCCAGCAGCTTATCAGCGGGGCAAGAGACCCAGTACTTC
TRBJ1-5 | many | TRBV18 | 14 | TRBD1 | CASSPQGENQPQHF | TGTGCCAGCTCACCGCAGGGGGAGAATCAGCCCCAGCATTTT
TRBJ2-4 | many | TRBV28 | 14 | . | CASSPQHPGNIQYF | TGTGCCAGCAGTCCGCAGCATCCTGGGAACATTCAGTACTTC
TRBJ2-2 | . | TRBV7-2 | 16 | TRBD2 | CASSLLSGGDTGELFF | TGTGCCAGCAGCTTACTTAGCGGGGGGGACACCGGGGAGCTGTTTTTT
TRBJ1-3 | many | TRBV11-2 | 14 | . | CASRSGGYGNTIYF | TGTGCCAGCAGGTCCGGGGGGTATGGAAACACCATATATTTT
TRBJ2-3 | many | TRBV18 | 14 | . | CASSPPGYTDTQYF | TGTGCCAGCTCACCGCCAGGGTACACAGATACGCAGTATTTT
TRBJ1-2 | many | TRBV18 | 14 | TRBD1 | CASSPPSRGLPYTF | TGTGCCAGCTCACCACCGTCCAGGGGGCTCCCCTACACCTTC
TRBJ2-7 | many | TRBV24-1 | 12 | . | CATSPGANEQYF | TGTGCCACAAGCCCGGGGGCGAATGAGCAGTACTTC
TRBJ1-1 | many | TRBV30 | 15 | TRBD1 | CAWNRGSRMNTEAFF | TGTGCCTGGAACAGGGGATCAAGGATGAACACTGAAGCTTTCTTT
TRBJ2-5 | . | TRBV6-1 | 15 | TRBD1 | CASSPSTGIKETQYF | TGTGCCAGCAGTCCGTCGACAGGGATAAAAGAGACCCAGTACTTC
TRBJ2-2 | few | TRBV7-3 | 15 | . | CASSLVGISTGELFF | TGTGCCAGCAGCTTAGTTGGGATAAGCACCGGGGAGCTGTTTTTT
TRBJ2-1 | many | TRBV20-1 | 14 | TRBD2 | CSAKTSGGPGEQFF | TGCAGTGCTAAAACGTCGGGGGGGCCAGGTGAGCAGTTCTTC
TRBJ2-1 | many | TRBV6-1 | 19 | TRBD2 | CASSPQGGGTRRPYNEQFF | TGTGCCAGCAGTCCTCAGGGAGGGGGGACTAGGAGGCCCTACAATGAGCAGTTCTTC
TRBJ2-3 | many | TRBV14 | 15 | TRBD2 | CASSRTSGGPDTQYF | TGTGCCAGCAGCCGGACTAGCGGGGGGCCAGATACGCAGTATTTT
TRBJ1-1 | few | TRBV12-3/TRBV12-4 | 12 | . | CASSLAVAEAFF | TGTGCCAGCAGTTTAGCGGTAGCTGAAGCTTTCTTT
TRBJ2-5 | many | TRBV27 | 15 | . | CASSLSSSDQETQYF | TGTGCCAGCAGTTTATCCAGTTCAGATCAAGAGACCCAGTACTTC
TRBJ1-1 | . | TRBV7-9 | 15 | TRBD1 | CASRTLRGTVGGAFF | TGTGCCAGCAGAACCCTCCGGGGGACAGTCGGTGGAGCTTTCTTT
TRBJ2-1 | many | TRBV7-9 | 14 | TRBD1 | CASSPFRGRNEQFF | TGTGCCAGCAGCCCATTCAGGGGGAGAAATGAGCAGTTCTTC
TRBJ1-5 | many | TRBV2 | 16 | TRBD1 | CASSARGRVSNQPQHF | TGTGCCAGCAGTGCCAGGGGGCGAGTCAGCAATCAGCCCCAGCATTTT
TRBJ1-5 | many | TRBV28 | 12 | . | CASSLGIWNQHF | TGTGCCAGCAGTTTAGGCATTTGGAACCAGCATTTT
TRBJ2-5 | . | TRBV29-1 | 9 | . | CSVAETQYF | TGCAGCGTTGCTGAGACCCAGTACTTC